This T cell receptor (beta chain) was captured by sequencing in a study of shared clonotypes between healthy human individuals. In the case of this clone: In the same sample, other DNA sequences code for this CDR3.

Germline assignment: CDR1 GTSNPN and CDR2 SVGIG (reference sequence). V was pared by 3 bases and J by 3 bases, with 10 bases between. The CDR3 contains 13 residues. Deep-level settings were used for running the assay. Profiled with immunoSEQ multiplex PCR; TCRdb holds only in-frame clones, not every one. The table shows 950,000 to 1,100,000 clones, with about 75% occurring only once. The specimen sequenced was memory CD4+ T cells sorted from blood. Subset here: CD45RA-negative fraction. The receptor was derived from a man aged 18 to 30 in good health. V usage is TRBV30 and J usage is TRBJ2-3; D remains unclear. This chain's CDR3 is CAWSVKGTDTQYF. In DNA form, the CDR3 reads TGTGCCTGGAGCGTTAAAGGAACAGATACGCAGTATTTT.